A selection of T cell receptor beta chains follows, all from one sample in a study of cytomegalovirus exposure and HLA in healthy donors. Clones were read by immunoSEQ multiplex PCR, and TCRdb kept only the in-frame ones, dropping some. The table shows 59,000 or so clones, with 85% occurring only once. The specimen sequenced was PBMCs. Source of these receptors: a female donor in good health and CMV-seronegative. CDR3s include the opening cysteine and the closing phenylalanine or tryptophan. The order of the fields is D gene, clone size, V gene, J gene, CDR3 protein, CDR3 DNA. The D gene is left open where the match is weak. Size is stated for part of the rows, as once, few or many counts, or as a class when the clone is expanded.

>NA|NA|TRBV27|TRBJ1-5
CASRKSQGQPQHF
TGTGCCAGCAGAAAATCACAGGGCCAGCCCCAGCATTTT
>NA|NA|TRBV28|TRBJ1-6
CASSLFEGAQDSPLHF
TGTGCCAGCAGTTTATTCGAGGGCGCGCAGGATTCACCCCTCCACTTT
>NA|NA|TRBV10-3|TRBJ2-2
CAISSGAGNTGELFF
TGTGCCATCAGTTCAGGAGCGGGGAACACCGGGGAGCTGTTTTTT
>TRBD2|NA|TRBV5-1|TRBJ2-3
CASSLASSGDHTDTQYF
TGCGCCAGCAGCTTGGCGTCGAGCGGGGATCACACAGATACGCAGTATTTT
>NA|NA|TRBV19|TRBJ1-1
CASNKRGGKNTEAFF
TGTGCCAGTAACAAAAGGGGGGGAAAGAACACTGAAGCTTTCTTT
>TRBD2|few|TRBV5-4|TRBJ2-7
CASSDSGGRDYEQYF
TGTGCCAGCAGCGATAGCGGGGGGAGAGACTACGAGCAGTACTTC
>TRBD1|NA|TRBV7-2|TRBJ2-2
CAGSFRGLQQGGELFF
TGTGCCGGCAGCTTCAGGGGGCTTCAACAGGGCGGGGAGCTGTTTTTT
>TRBD2|once|TRBV9|TRBJ2-2
CASSFLAGGATGELFF
TGTGCCAGCAGCTTCCTAGCGGGGGGTGCGACCGGGGAGCTGTTTTTT
>NA|NA|TRBV27|TRBJ1-6
CASKGYGQINSPLHF
TGTGCCAGCAAAGGTTATGGACAGATCAATTCACCCCTCCACTTT
>TRBD1|few|TRBV6-6|TRBJ2-7
CASSQPETGSGEQYF
TGTGCCAGCAGTCAACCAGAGACAGGGTCCGGTGAGCAGTACTTC
>NA|few|TRBV5-1|TRBJ2-6
CASSLGAVGTNVLTF
TGCGCCAGCAGCTTGGGCGCAGTCGGGACCAACGTCCTGACTTTC
>TRBD1|NA|TRBV19|TRBJ2-3
CASSVQGYTSTDTQYF
TGTGCCAGTAGTGTACAGGGGTACACTAGCACAGATACGCAGTATTTT
>TRBD1|NA|TRBV18|TRBJ1-1
CASSLNRDRAATEAFF
TGTGCCAGCTCACTAAACCGGGACAGGGCGGCGACTGAAGCTTTCTTT
>NA|NA|TRBV6-6|TRBJ2-2
CASSNGNRAGELFF
TGTGCCAGCAGTAACGGGAATAGGGCCGGGGAGCTGTTTTTT